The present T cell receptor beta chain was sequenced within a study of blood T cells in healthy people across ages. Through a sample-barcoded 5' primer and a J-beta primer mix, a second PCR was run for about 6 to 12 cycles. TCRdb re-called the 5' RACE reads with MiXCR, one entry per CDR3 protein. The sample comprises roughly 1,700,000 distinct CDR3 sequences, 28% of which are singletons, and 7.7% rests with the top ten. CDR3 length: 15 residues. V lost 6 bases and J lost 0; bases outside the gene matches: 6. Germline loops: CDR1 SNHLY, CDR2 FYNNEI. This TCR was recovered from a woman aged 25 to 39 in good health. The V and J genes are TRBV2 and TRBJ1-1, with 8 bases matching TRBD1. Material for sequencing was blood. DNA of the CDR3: TGTGCCAGCAGAAATCAGGGGGCGGTGAACACTGAAGCTTTCTTT. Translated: CASRNQGAVNTEAFF.